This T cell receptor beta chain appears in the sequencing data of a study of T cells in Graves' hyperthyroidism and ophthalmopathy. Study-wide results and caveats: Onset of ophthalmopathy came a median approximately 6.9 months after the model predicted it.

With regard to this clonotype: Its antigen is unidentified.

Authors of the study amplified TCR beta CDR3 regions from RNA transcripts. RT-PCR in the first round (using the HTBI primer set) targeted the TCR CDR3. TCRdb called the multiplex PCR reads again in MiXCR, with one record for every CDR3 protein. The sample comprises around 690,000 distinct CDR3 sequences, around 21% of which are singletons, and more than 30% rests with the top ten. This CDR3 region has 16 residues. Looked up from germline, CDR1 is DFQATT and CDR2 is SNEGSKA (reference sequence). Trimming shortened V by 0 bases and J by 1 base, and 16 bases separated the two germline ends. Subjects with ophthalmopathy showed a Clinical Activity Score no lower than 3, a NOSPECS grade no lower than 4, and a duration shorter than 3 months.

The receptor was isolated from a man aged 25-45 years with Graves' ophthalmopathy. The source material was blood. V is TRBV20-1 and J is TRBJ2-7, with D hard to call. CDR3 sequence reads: CSARDYGGFASYEQYF. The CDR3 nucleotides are TGCAGTGCTAGAGATTATGGCGGATTTGCGTCCTACGAGCAGTACTTC.